The next 27 T cell receptor beta chains were all read from a single sample in a study of blood T cell repertoires in COVID-19. Some clones are missing from TCRdb's copy, which holds only in-frame ones; the method was immunoSEQ multiplex PCR. The sample contains hundreds of thousands of clones, 85% to 90% of which appear only once. Sequencing was performed on peripheral blood. These receptors originate from a woman in her 50s with COVID-19, enrolled during active disease.

The rearrangement joins TRBV7-2 to TRBJ2-1; 7 nucleotides line up with TRBD2. Germline CDR1 is SGHTA and CDR2 is FQGNSA. Trimming cost V 1 base and J 8 bases; bases outside gene matches: 8. The CDR3 totals 15 residues. The CDR3 is CASSLGTGGIDEQFF. The CDR3 coding sequence is TGTGCCAGCAGCTTAGGCACGGGGGGAATCGATGAGCAGTTCTTC. The complete variable domain, with remaining parts taken from reference TRBV7-2 and TRBJ2-1, reads GAGVSQSPSNKVTEKGKDVELRCDPISGHTALYWYRQSLGQGLEFLIYFQGNSAPDKSGLPSDRFSAERTGGSVSTLTIQRTQQEDSAVYLCASSLGTGGIDEQFFGPGTRLTVL.

This clone came up once. V usage is TRBV2 and J usage is TRBJ1-5, with TRBD1 as a possible D gene (5 bases). The V and J ends lost 6 bases and 8 bases respectively, with 20 bases between them. The germline V gene has CDR1 SNHLY and CDR2 FYNNEI. CDR3 size: 15 residues. The CDR3 reads CASRTPGSGGEPQHF. As DNA, the CDR3 is TGTGCCAGCAGGACCCCGGGGTCCGGAGGGGAGCCCCAGCATTTT.

This clone was seen a handful of times. V is TRBV19 and J is TRBJ2-7, with a possible D match to TRBD1 (5 bases). Germline CDR1 is LNHDA and CDR2 is SQIVND (reference sequence). This CDR3 contains 13 residues. The V end lost 3 bases, the J end lost 3 bases, and 9 bases lay between the germline ends. The CDR3 coding sequence is TGTGCCAGTAGTATGGGGCTGCTCTACGAGCAGTACTTC. Amino acid sequence: CASSMGLLYEQYF.

J is TRBJ2-2 and V is TRBV15; D gene ambiguous. The CDR3 totals 13 residues. Germline CDR1 and CDR2: LNHNV and YYDKDF (reference sequence). V was shortened by 5 bases and J by 7 bases, with 11 bases between the two germline ends. The CDR3 region is CATSAIGRGELFF. The CDR3 nucleotides are TGTGCCACCAGCGCTATCGGTCGCGGGGAGCTGTTTTTT.

The CDR3 protein is CATSRRTGANEKLFF. The CDR3 region has the DNA TGTGCCACCAGCAGGAGGACAGGGGCTAATGAAAAACTGTTTTTT. The rearrangement uses TRBV15 and TRBJ1-4, with TRBD1 identical over 9 bases. The V segment lost 3 bases and the J segment 3 bases; nucleotides outside the gene matches: 2. This CDR3 has 15 amino acids. The germline V gene encodes CDR1 LNHNV and CDR2 YYDKDF (reference sequence).

The chain links TRBV30 to TRBJ1-6; 10 bases agree with TRBD1. This CDR3 spans 13 amino acids. Per germline, CDR1 GTSNPN and CDR2 SVGIG (reference sequence). V was clipped by 0 bases and J by 13 bases; unmatched bases: 3. CDR3 residues: CAWSVDRGIPLHF. In DNA, the CDR3 is TGTGCCTGGAGTGTGGACAGGGGGATCCCCCTCCACTTT. The full variable domain, in which reference TRBV30 and TRBJ1-6 provide the parts outside the CDR3, is SQTIHQWPATLVQPVGSPLSLECTVEGTSNPNLYWYRQAAGRGLQLLFYSVGIGQISSEVPQNLSASRPQDRQFILSSKKLLLSDSGFYLCAWSVDRGIPLHFGNGTRLTVT.

The chain is built from TRBV9 and TRBJ1-1; maybe TRBD1 (5 bases). The CDR3 runs 13 residues. V was shortened by 5 bases and J by 4 bases, with 12 bases between the two germline ends. Germline V gives CDR1 SGDLS, CDR2 YYNGEE. The CDR3 reads CASSSTVSTEAFF. In DNA form, the CDR3 reads TGTGCCAGCAGTTCGACAGTCTCCACTGAAGCTTTCTTT.

On this clone: This specimen includes other DNA sequences encoding the same CDR3. This rearrangement joins TRBV5-1 to TRBJ1-1; D call uncertain. The V gene's germline CDR1 is SGHRS and CDR2 YFSETQ. This CDR3 is built from 14 residues. V gave up 4 bases and J gave up 4 bases, with 14 bases separating them. CDR3: CASSLTGGSTEAFF. The CDR3 nucleotides read TGCGCCAGCAGCCTGACGGGCGGGAGCACTGAAGCTTTCTTT.

This rearrangement joins TRBV7-7 to TRBJ2-1; 12 nucleotides align to TRBD2. The V gene's germline CDR1 is SSHAT and CDR2 FNYEAQ (reference sequence). Trimming removed 5 bases from V and 5 bases from J; junction bases left unmatched: 4. The CDR3 sequence is 15 residues long. The CDR3 region is CASSPGLAGNNEQFF. CDR3 nucleotide sequence: TGTGCCAGCAGCCCAGGACTAGCGGGAAACAATGAGCAGTTCTTC. Full variable domain (remainder filled in from reference TRBV7-7 and TRBJ2-1): GAGVSQSPRYKVTKRGQDVTLRCDPISSHATLYWYQQALGQGPEFLTYFNYEAQPDKSGLPSDRFSAERPEGSISTLTIQRTEQRDSAMYRCASSPGLAGNNEQFFGPGTRLTVL.

In regard to this clone: At one end, the junction sequence differs from germline, possibly due to a read error. The rearrangement links TRBV7-9 to TRBJ2-6; 9 bases align to TRBD2. The CDR3 runs to 18 residues. CDR1 is SEHNR, CDR2 FQNEAQ, per germline (reference sequence). The CDR3, as DNA: TGTGCCAGCAGTTTAGAGCGGGGGGCCTCTTCTGGGGCCAACGTCCTGACTTTC. Protein product: CASSLERGASSGANVLTF.

The V call is TRBV3-1 (or the pseudogene TRBV3-2), the J call TRBJ1-1; TRBD1 matches at 7 bases. The CDR3 covers 12 residues. The J segment lost 11 bases and the V segment lost 4 bases, leaving 7 bases of the junction unmatched. Germline CDR1 is LGHDT and CDR2 is YNNKEL (reference sequence). CDR3 residues: CASSRDRVDAFF. CDR3 nucleotide sequence: TGTGCCAGCAGCCGAGACAGGGTAGACGCTTTCTTT.

The chain combines TRBV6-5 with TRBJ1-2; 8 positions agree with TRBD1. V was pared by 8 bases and J by 6 bases, with 8 bases of the junction left unmatched. The CDR3 is 13 amino acids. Germline CDR1 reads MNHEY; CDR2 reads SVGAGI. The CDR3 protein is CASSVDRGNGYTF. The DNA of the CDR3 is TGTGCCAGCTCAGTTGACAGGGGTAATGGCTACACCTTC.

The V and J genes are TRBV13 and TRBJ1-4, with D uncertain. Germline V gives CDR1 PRHDT, CDR2 FYEKMQ (reference sequence). V gave up 0 bases and J gave up 16 bases, with 12 bases separating them. CDR3 length: 12 amino acids. CDR3 DNA sequence: TGTGCCAGCAGCTTAGGGAGCGAGAAAAAGTTTTTT. This codes for CASSLGSEKKFF.

The chain links TRBV11-2 to TRBJ1-3; no clear D. CDR1 and CDR2 from the germline V gene are SGHAT and FQNNGV. Trimming removed 0 bases at V and 0 bases at J, with 9 bases between. The CDR3 has 16 amino acids. In DNA, the CDR3 is TGTGCCAGCAGCTTAGATTTGCGGAGCTCTGGAAACACCATATATTTT. Protein product: CASSLDLRSSGNTIYF.

With respect to this clone: This sample also contains other DNA sequences that code for the same CDR3. This sequence joins TRBV27 and TRBJ1-2; 8 bases fit TRBD1. This CDR3 is 13 amino acids long. After removal of 6 bases from V and 4 bases from J, the junction contained 4 bases not matched to a gene. Germline-derived CDR1 and CDR2 are MNHEY and SMNVEV (reference sequence). CDR3 protein: CASSRDRGYGYTF. CDR3 coding DNA: TGTGCCAGCAGCCGTGACAGGGGCTATGGCTACACCTTC.

This rearrangement joins TRBV6-6 to TRBJ2-7; weak D call: TRBD2 (6 bases). The germline V and J ends were trimmed by 7 bases and 3 bases, with 16 bases remaining between them. The V gene's germline CDR1 is MNHNY and CDR2 SVGAGI (reference sequence). This CDR3 spans 14 amino acids. CDR3 sequence (DNA): TGTGCCAGCATCCGGGACTCTACGGGCTACGAGCAGTACTTC. Translated, it gives CASIRDSTGYEQYF.

This rearrangement joins TRBV18 to TRBJ1-1; 9 bases are a match to TRBD1. CDR3 length: 16 residues. The germline V gene has CDR1 KGHSH and CDR2 LQKENI. V lost 3 bases and J lost 4; bases outside the gene matches: 9. The CDR3 reads CASSPQQGAPGTEAFF. In DNA, the CDR3 is TGTGCCAGCTCACCTCAACAGGGGGCGCCCGGCACTGAAGCTTTCTTT.

V is TRBV24-1 and J is TRBJ2-2, with D possibly TRBD2 on 7 matching bases. The V gene's germline CDR1 is KGHDR and CDR2 SFDVKD. This CDR3 has 15 amino acids. V lost 3 bases to trimming and J lost 7 bases, with 14 bases between them. For the CDR3, the DNA is TGTGCCACCAGTGATGAAACGGGGGGCTTCGGGGAGCTGTTTTTT. Its protein is CATSDETGGFGELFF.

The genes are TRBV5-1 and TRBJ1-4; 8 bases align to TRBD1. Germline V gene sequence: CDR1 SGHRS, CDR2 YFSETQ. This CDR3 is 15 amino acids long. Trimming took 4 bases from V and 5 from J; bases not matched to a gene: 7. CDR3 loop: CASSTTGGRNEKLFF. The CDR3 region has the DNA TGCGCCAGCAGCACCACAGGGGGTCGGAATGAAAAACTGTTTTTT. The full variable domain, in which reference TRBV5-1 and TRBJ1-4 provide the parts outside the CDR3, is KAGVTQTPRYLIKTRGQQVTLSCSPISGHRSVSWYQQTPGQGLQFLFEYFSETQRNKGNFPGRFSGRQFSNSRSEMNVSTLELGDSALYLCASSTTGGRNEKLFFGSGTQLSVL.

The V call is TRBV24-1, the J call TRBJ2-3, with D possibly TRBD1 on 6 matching bases. CDR3 length: 13 residues. V was trimmed by 4 bases and J by 9 bases, leaving 13 bases between them. Germline CDR1 and CDR2: KGHDR and SFDVKD. The CDR3 is CATSDLGQTTQYF. CDR3 in DNA: TGTGCCACCAGTGACCTTGGACAGACCACGCAGTATTTT.

The chain joins TRBV9 to TRBJ1-4; 7 nucleotides match TRBD1. CDR3 length equals 14 residues. Germline CDR1 is SGDLS and CDR2 is YYNGEE. The V and J ends lost 4 bases and 7 bases, in that order; junction bases with no gene match: 7. The CDR3 DNA sequence: TGTGCCAGCAGCCCCCGACAGGGACCTGAAAAACTGTTTTTT. This encodes CASSPRQGPEKLFF.

The rearrangement joins TRBV6-6 to TRBJ1-5; 10 nucleotides match TRBD1. The V and J ends lost 7 bases and 7 bases, in that order; junction bases with no gene match: 7. Germline V lookup: CDR1 MNHNY, CDR2 SVGAGI (reference sequence). The CDR3 has 14 amino acids. For the CDR3, the DNA is TGTGCCAGCACCGGACAGGGGGTCGAGCAGCCCCAGCATTTT. Protein: CASTGQGVEQPQHF.

The chain joins TRBV3-1 (or the pseudogene TRBV3-2) to TRBJ1-2, with D hard to call. The V gene's germline CDR1 is LGHDT and CDR2 YNNKEL (reference sequence). Trimming stripped 4 bases from V and 4 bases from J, with 16 bases between. The CDR3 has 15 amino acids. The CDR3 loop is CASSPIEGFGYGYTF. The CDR3 DNA follows: TGTGCCAGCAGCCCGATTGAGGGCTTCGGCTATGGCTACACCTTC.

Of note for this clone: Within the sample, other DNA sequences also encode this same CDR3. This chain uses TRBV5-1 with TRBJ1-2; tentative D call: TRBD1 (5 bases). The CDR3 runs 13 residues. V lost 4 bases, J lost 2 bases, and 9 bases lay in between. The germline gives CDR1 SGHRS, CDR2 YFSETQ. CDR3 in amino acids: CASSPRQNYGYTF. The CDR3 nucleotides are TGCGCCAGCAGCCCCAGACAGAACTATGGCTACACCTTC.

The V gene is TRBV19, the J gene TRBJ2-3; maybe TRBD2 (7 bases). Germline CDR1 LNHDA, CDR2 SQIVND (reference sequence). V gave up 3 bases and J gave up 5 bases, with 18 bases separating them. CDR3 length: 16 amino acids. CDR3 nucleotide sequence: TGTGCCAGTAGTATTGGGGGGGCGCGACGAGTAGATACGCAGTATTTT. Protein: CASSIGGARRVDTQYF.

This clone was counted only a few times. This rearrangement joins TRBV6-1 to TRBJ1-5; no firm D call. Germline CDR1 MNHNS, CDR2 SASEGT. Deletions cut 6 bases from V and 5 bases from J, with 11 bases between. CDR3 size: 13 residues. This CDR3 is CASRDMRHQPQHF. CDR3 nucleotide sequence: TGTGCCAGCAGAGACATGCGTCATCAGCCCCAGCATTTT.

The V and J genes are TRBV10-3 and TRBJ1-1; 8 bases agree with TRBD1. V was clipped by 6 bases and J by 0 bases; unmatched bases: 3. Germline V lookup: CDR1 ENHRY, CDR2 SYGVKD. This CDR3 comprises 14 residues. In DNA, the CDR3 is TGTGCCATCAGCCTGGGACAGGTGAACACTGAAGCTTTCTTT. This gives the protein CAISLGQVNTEAFF.